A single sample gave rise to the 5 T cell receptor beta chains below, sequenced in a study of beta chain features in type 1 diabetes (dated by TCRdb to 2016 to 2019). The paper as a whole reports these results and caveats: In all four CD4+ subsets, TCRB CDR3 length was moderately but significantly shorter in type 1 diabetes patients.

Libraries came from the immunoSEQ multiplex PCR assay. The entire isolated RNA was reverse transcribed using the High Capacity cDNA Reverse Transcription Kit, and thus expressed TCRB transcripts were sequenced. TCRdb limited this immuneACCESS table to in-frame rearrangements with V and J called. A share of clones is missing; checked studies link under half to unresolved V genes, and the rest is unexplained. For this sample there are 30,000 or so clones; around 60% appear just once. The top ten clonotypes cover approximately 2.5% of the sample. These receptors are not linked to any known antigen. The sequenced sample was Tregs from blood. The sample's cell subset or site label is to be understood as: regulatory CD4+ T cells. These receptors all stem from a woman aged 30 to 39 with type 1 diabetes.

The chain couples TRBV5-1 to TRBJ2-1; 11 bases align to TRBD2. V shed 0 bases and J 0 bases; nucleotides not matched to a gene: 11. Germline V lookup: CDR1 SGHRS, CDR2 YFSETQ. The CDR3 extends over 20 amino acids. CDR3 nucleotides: TGCGCCAGCAGCTTGGTCCCCCTAGCGGGAGGCCCATTCTCCTACAATGAGCAGTTCTTC. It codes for CASSLVPLAGGPFSYNEQFF.

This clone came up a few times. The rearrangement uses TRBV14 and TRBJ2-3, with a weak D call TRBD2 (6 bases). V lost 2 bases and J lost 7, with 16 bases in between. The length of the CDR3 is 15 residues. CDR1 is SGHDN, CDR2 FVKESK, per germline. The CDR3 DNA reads TGTGCCAGCAGCCAAATGCGGGACCCACGACATACGCAGTATTTT. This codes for CASSQMRDPRHTQYF.

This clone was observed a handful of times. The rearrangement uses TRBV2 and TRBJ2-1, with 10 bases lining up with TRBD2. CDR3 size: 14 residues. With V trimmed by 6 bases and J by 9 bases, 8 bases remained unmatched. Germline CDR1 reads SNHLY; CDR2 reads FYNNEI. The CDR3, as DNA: TGTGCCAGCAGGTGGGCTAGCGGGAGTGGTGAGCAGTTCTTC. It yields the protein CASRWASGSGEQFF.

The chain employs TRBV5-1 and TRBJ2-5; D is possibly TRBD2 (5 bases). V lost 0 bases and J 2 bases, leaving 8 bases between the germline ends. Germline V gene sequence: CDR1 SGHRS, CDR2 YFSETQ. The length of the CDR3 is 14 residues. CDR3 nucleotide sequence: TGCGCCAGCAGCTTGGCCCGCGGGCAAGAGACCCAGTACTTC. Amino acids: CASSLARGQETQYF.

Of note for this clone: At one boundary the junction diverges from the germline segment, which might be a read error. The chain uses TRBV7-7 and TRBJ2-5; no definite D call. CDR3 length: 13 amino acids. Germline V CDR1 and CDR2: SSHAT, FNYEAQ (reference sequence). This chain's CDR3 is CASSLGLQETQYF. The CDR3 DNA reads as TGTGCTAGCAGCTTAGGTCTACAAGAGACCCAGTACTTC.